This TCR beta chain came from a study of blood T cell repertoires in COVID-19. In the study's own analysis: How many nucleated cells were present was estimated from reference gene primer amplification. Here immunoSEQ multiplex PCR was the method, and the copy in TCRdb shows in-frame clones only, minus some. The DNA gave D and trimming, while V, J and clone size come from that table. Of 100,000 to 150,000 clones listed, roughly 89% are singletons. The V and J ends lost 7 bases and 5 bases, in that order; junction bases with no gene match: 5. This CDR3 contains 13 residues. Germline V gives CDR1 SGHRS, CDR2 YFSETQ.

This chain joins TRBV5-1 and TRBJ2-1; 8 positions match TRBD2. Sequenced: peripheral blood. The receptor was isolated from a man aged 50-60 years with active or convalescent COVID-19. The CDR3 spells CASRGGVNNEQFF. DNA for the CDR3: TGCGCCAGCCGGGGGGGCGTGAACAATGAGCAGTTCTTC.